The 13 T cell receptor beta chains in this list originate from one sample, sequenced in a study of OX40 agonist ivuxolimab in advanced cancers. The protocol was immunoSEQ multiplex PCR, while the TCRdb copy is restricted to in-frame clones and leaves out a portion. The sample holds roughly 40,000 clones, 90% seen once. The sequences come from CD4+ or CD8+ T cells sorted from blood, collected in a trial of the OX40 agonist ivuxolimab. Every receptor here comes from an adult with an advanced solid tumor such as melanoma, head and neck, liver or kidney cancer.

The chain carries TRBV5-6 and TRBJ1-5; D is ambiguous. Germline values: CDR1 SGHDT, CDR2 YYEEEE. V dropped 3 bases and J dropped 6 bases, with 13 bases sitting between them. The CDR3 length is 14 residues. The CDR3 DNA is TGTGCCAGCAGCTCCTGGGATTTCCGTCAGCCCCAGCATTTT. Translated, it gives CASSSWDFRQPQHF.

This clone was seen once. At one of its ends the junction is not consistent with the germline gene, which may arise from a read error. V gene TRBV5-4 combines with J gene TRBJ2-5; 8 positions match TRBD2. This CDR3 is 16 amino acids long. Germline V gives CDR1 SGHNT, CDR2 YYREEE (reference sequence). The CDR3 DNA reads as TGTGCCAGCAGCCCTACTAGCGGAAGCCCCCAAGGGACCCAGTACTTC. This encodes CASSPTSGSPQGTQYF. The full variable domain, its missing parts supplied by reference TRBV5-4 and TRBJ2-5, is ETGVTQSPTHLIKTRGQQVTLRCSSQSGHNTVSWYQQALGQGPQFIFQYYREEENGRGNFPPRFSGLQFPNYSSELNVNALELDDSALYLCASSPTSGSPQGTQYFGPGTRLLVL.

This chain connects TRBV5-5 to TRBJ2-6; 9 nucleotides match TRBD1. J was trimmed by 2 bases and V by 4 bases; bases with no gene match: 10. The CDR3 contains 18 residues. Germline loops: CDR1 SGHKS, CDR2 YYEKEE (reference sequence). CDR3 amino acids: CASSPGDRVGAGANVLTF. CDR3 DNA sequence: TGTGCCAGCAGCCCGGGGGACAGGGTCGGAGCTGGGGCCAACGTCCTGACTTTC.

The chain links TRBV30 to TRBJ1-2; D is possibly TRBD1 (5 bases). The V gene's germline CDR1 is GTSNPN and CDR2 SVGIG (reference sequence). V was trimmed by 5 bases and J by 2 bases, leaving 9 bases between them. The CDR3 runs 12 residues. CDR3 loop: CAWAGGNYGYTF. The DNA of the CDR3 is TGTGCCTGGGCGGGGGGAAACTATGGCTACACCTTC.

V usage is TRBV6-4 and J usage is TRBJ2-1; TRBD2 agrees at 7 bases. CDR3 size: 13 residues. V trimming: 8 bases; J trimming: 11 bases; junction bases outside the gene matches: 12. The germline gives CDR1 MRHNA, CDR2 SNTAGT. The CDR3, as DNA: TGTGCCAGCTCATGGGAGCCGGGACTAAAGCAGTTCTTC. Protein product: CASSWEPGLKQFF.

J is TRBJ2-1 and V is TRBV7-2, with 10 nucleotides matching TRBD2. CDR1 and CDR2 (germline): SGHTA, FQGNSA. J was trimmed by 0 bases and V by 5 bases; bases with no gene match: 1. This CDR3 is 15 amino acids long. The CDR3 sequence: CASSPSGSSYNEQFF. The CDR3 DNA reads as TGTGCCAGCAGCCCTAGCGGGAGCTCCTACAATGAGCAGTTCTTC.

The CDR3 bases are TGTGCCAGCATAAAACAGGGTAGGAGATTGGATACGCAGTATTTT. It translates to CASIKQGRRLDTQYF. The rearrangement joins TRBV28 to TRBJ2-3; D may be TRBD1 (6 bases). This CDR3 region has 15 residues. Trimming took off 7 bases at V and 6 bases at J, with 20 bases between the two ends. Germline V CDR1 and CDR2: MDHEN, SYDVKM.

The V gene is TRBV5-1, the J gene TRBJ2-3; perhaps TRBD1 as D (5 bases). The CDR3 runs 16 residues. Germline values: CDR1 SGHRS, CDR2 YFSETQ. The ends were cut back, 4 bases at V and 2 bases at J, with 17 bases in the middle. CDR3 nucleotide sequence: TGCGCCAGCAGCAGCCTCGACAGTGCCGTCACAGATACGCAGTATTTT. Protein product: CASSSLDSAVTDTQYF.

The chain combines TRBV9 with TRBJ2-1, with D tentatively TRBD2 (6 bases). The germline gives CDR1 SGDLS, CDR2 YYNGEE. V dropped 1 base and J dropped 6 bases, with 17 bases sitting between them. This CDR3 spans 16 amino acids. CDR3 coding DNA: TGTGCCAGCAGCGTATGGGGTGCGGGATTGAGCAATGAGCAGTTCTTC. Protein: CASSVWGAGLSNEQFF.

The rearrangement joins TRBV27 to TRBJ1-5; 7 nucleotides agree with TRBD1. This CDR3 region has 14 residues. Trimming at V came to 6 bases and at J to 6 bases, leaving 8 bases not matched to a gene. Germline lookup yields CDR1 MNHEY and CDR2 SMNVEV (reference sequence). The CDR3 DNA reads TGTGCCAGCAGAGCGACAGGGTACGGTCAGCCCCAGCATTTT. This encodes CASRATGYGQPQHF.

This chain connects TRBV10-3 to TRBJ1-3; D remains ambiguous. The V gene lost 7 bases and the J gene lost 8 bases, with 21 bases spanning the gap. The CDR3 runs 15 residues. Germline V gene sequence: CDR1 ENHRY, CDR2 SYGVKD. The CDR3 DNA sequence: TGTGCCATCACCGATTTCGGACCCGATGGCGACACCATATATTTT. It yields the protein CAITDFGPDGDTIYF.

The genes are TRBV5-4 and TRBJ2-3; possible D gene TRBD2, 6 bases. V was pared by 4 bases and J by 2 bases, with 17 bases between. Per germline, CDR1 SGHNT and CDR2 YYREEE (reference sequence). This CDR3 is built from 16 residues. This CDR3 is CASSPTAAGNTDTQYF. As DNA, the CDR3 is TGTGCCAGCAGCCCAACTGCGGCGGGGAACACAGATACGCAGTATTTT.

In its sample, this clone was seen a few times. The CDR3 bases are TGTGCCAGCACTCCATATCGGGCAGGTAGCTCTGGAAACACCATATATTTT. The encoded protein is CASTPYRAGSSGNTIYF. The chain links TRBV2 to TRBJ1-3; no clear D gene. V lost 7 bases and J 0 bases, leaving 19 bases between the germline ends. This CDR3 is built from 17 residues. Germline CDR1 SNHLY, CDR2 FYNNEI.